The rows below give T cell receptor beta chains drawn from one sample of a study of breast tumors, draining lymph nodes, adjacent tissues. TCRdb itself ran the multiplex PCR reads through MiXCR, one entry per CDR3 protein. The profile shows approximately 180,000 distinct CDR3 sequences, 30% to 35% of them singletons. What was sequenced was axillary lymph node tissue. Every receptor here comes from a female donor with breast cancer. Some clones in this sample may be carry-over from other donors' samples. CDR3s include the opening cysteine and the closing phenylalanine or tryptophan. The D gene is left open where the match is weak. Expanded clones are given a class, and other clones once, few, many or no size at all.

v_gene	d_gene	abundance	j_gene	CDR3nt	CDR3aa
TRBV6-6	.	many	TRBJ2-7	TGTGCCAGCACCCGACAAGGGAGCTCCTACGAGCAGTACTTC	CASTRQGSSYEQYF
TRBV20-1	TRBD1	.	TRBJ2-7	TGCAGTGCTCTCAGACAGGGGGTGTCGGCGGAGCAGTACTTC	CSALRQGVSAEQYF
TRBV29-1	.	.	TRBJ2-2	TGCAGCGCCCGAGGGCTGACCGGGGAGCTGTTTTTT	CSARGLTGELFF
TRBV5-1	.	.	TRBJ1-5	TGCGCCAGCAGCTTCCAAAATTCAGAGAACCAGCCCCAGCATTTT	CASSFQNSENQPQHF
TRBV20-1	.	many	TRBJ2-5	TGCAGTGCTAGAGAGGGCTTGCAGTACCAAGAGACCCAGTACTTC	CSAREGLQYQETQYF
TRBV5-6	.	many	TRBJ2-7	TGTGCCAGCAGCCCCGACCCTGAGTCCGACGAGCAGTACTTC	CASSPDPESDEQYF
TRBV7-2	.	once	TRBJ1-5	TGTGCCAGCAGCGCCTTCTTAGCAGGTAATCAGCCCCGGCATTTT	CASSAFLAGNQPRHF
TRBV7-2	.	many	TRBJ1-5	TGTGCCAGCAGCTTAGAGTTTTTCCAGAGCTATAGCAATCAGCCCCAGCATTTT	CASSLEFFQSYSNQPQHF
TRBV12-3/TRBV12-4	.	.	TRBJ2-3	TGTGCCAGCAGTTTCCAGGGGCGCAGGGATACGCAGTATTTT	CASSFQGRRDTQYF
TRBV5-1	TRBD1	many	TRBJ2-5	TGCGCCAGCAGCTACTTACAGGGGGCCGGGGAGACCCAGTACTTC	CASSYLQGAGETQYF